Following are 29 T cell receptor beta chains from one sample sequenced in a study of tumor-infiltrating lymphocytes in oesophageal squamous cell carcinoma. From the PCR reads, TCRdb called clonotypes with MiXCR, one entry per CDR3 protein. The data hold about 20,000 distinct CDR3 sequences, with around two fifths observed a single time. The specimen sequenced was blood. The source is a male donor with esophageal squamous cell carcinoma.

This clonotype was detected once. The CDR3 spells CASASGSQPQHF. CDR3 coding DNA: TGTGCCAGCGCGTCGGGGAGCCAGCCCCAGCATTTT. V usage is TRBV6-6 and J usage is TRBJ1-5; unclear D gene. The CDR3 has 12 residues. V lost 8 bases to trimming and J lost 7 bases, with 12 bases between them. Germline CDR1 is MNHNY and CDR2 is SVGAGI (reference sequence).

The chain recombines TRBV6-1 with TRBJ2-1, with D uncertain. Germline CDR1 MNHNS, CDR2 SASEGT. The CDR3 runs 15 residues. V lost 0 bases and J lost 4, with 10 bases in between. This CDR3 is CASSEAWQPYNEQFF. For the CDR3, the DNA is TGTGCCAGCAGTGAAGCGTGGCAGCCGTACAATGAGCAGTTCTTC.

This clonotype occurred many times. V and J are TRBV5-4 and TRBJ2-3, with D tentatively TRBD1 or TRBD2 (5 bases each). Trimming stripped 0 bases from V and 3 bases from J, with 11 bases between. The CDR3 has 15 residues. The germline V gene encodes CDR1 SGHNT and CDR2 YYREEE (reference sequence). CDR3 region: CASSLDQGRTDTQYF. CDR3 bases: TGTGCCAGCAGCTTGGATCAGGGACGGACAGATACGCAGTATTTT.

The chain uses TRBV12-3 or TRBV12-4 and TRBJ2-3, with 15 nucleotides matching TRBD2. The V segment lost 4 bases and the J segment 12 bases; nucleotides outside the gene matches: 5. CDR3 length equals 14 residues. The CDR3 loop reads CASSYGTSGRSQYF. CDR3 coding DNA: TGTGCCAGCAGTTACGGGACTAGCGGGAGGTCTCAGTATTTT.

There are a few counts of this clonotype. The chain couples TRBV12-3 or TRBV12-4 to TRBJ2-5, with D uncertain. The CDR3 length is 14 residues. Trimming left V 4 bases short and J 0 bases short, with 9 bases between. In nucleotides, the CDR3 is TGTGCCAGCAGTTCCCCGTGGGACCAAGAGACCCAGTACTTC. It encodes CASSSPWDQETQYF.

The gene calls are TRBV7-9 and TRBJ2-1; D unresolved. The end of the DNA aligns better with TRBJ2-7, so the J call may be wrong. CDR3 length: 13 amino acids. CDR1 is SEHNR and CDR2 is FQNEAQ in the germline V gene (reference sequence). CDR3 in amino acids: CASSMISSNEQYF. The CDR3 nucleotides are TGTGCCAGCAGCATGATCTCCAGTAACGAGCAGTACTTC.

In the case of this clonotype: Sequence at one end of the junction differs from germline and may be a read error. The CDR3 here is CASSVEEGLGRSPLHF. For the CDR3, the DNA is TGTGCCAGTAGTGTCGAGGAAGGACTTGGAAGGTCACCCCTCCACTTC. This chain links TRBV19 with TRBJ2-1; D is perhaps TRBD2 (5 bases). The CDR3 loop spans 16 amino acids. Germline V gives CDR1 LNHDA, CDR2 SQIVND (reference sequence).

This clonotype was counted many times. Since a much larger clone is just one base distant, this may be a read error. The chain carries TRBV5-8 and TRBJ2-5; 8 positions agree with TRBD2. V was pared by 3 bases and J by 11 bases, with 9 bases of the junction left unmatched. Germline V gene data show CDR1 as SGHTS and CDR2 as YDEGEE. This CDR3 has 13 amino acids. Here the CDR3 DNA reads TGTGCCAGCAGCTCCCGGACTAGCAATGAGCAGTACTTC. Translated, it gives CASSSRTSNEQYF. Drawing the rest from reference TRBV5-8 and TRBJ2-5, the complete variable domain is EAGVTQSPTHLIKTRGQQATLRCSPISGHTSVYWYQQALGLGLQFLLWYDEGEERNRGNFPPRFSGRQFPNYSSELNVNALELEDSALYLCASSSRTSNEQYFGPGTRLLVL.

This clonotype came up a few times. The rearrangement links TRBV9 to TRBJ2-1; 8 nucleotides match TRBD2. Germline CDR1 SGDLS, CDR2 YYNGEE. The CDR3 is 17 amino acids. V lost 0 bases, J lost 6 bases, and 11 bases stayed unmatched. The CDR3 DNA follows: TGTGCCAGCAGCGTAGTAGGTAGCGGGGTTTTACCCAATGAGCAGTTCTTC. It yields the protein CASSVVGSGVLPNEQFF.

The rearrangement joins TRBV5-6 to TRBJ2-3; 10 positions match TRBD2. The CDR3 sequence is 16 residues long. V shed 0 bases, J shed 4 bases, and the junction held 5 bases outside the gene matches. CDR1 is SGHDT, CDR2 YYEEEE, per germline. In nucleotides, the CDR3 is TGTGCCAGCAGCTTGGGGAGCGGGAGGGCCTCAGATACGCAGTATTTT. It encodes CASSLGSGRASDTQYF. Drawing the rest from reference TRBV5-6 and TRBJ2-3, the complete variable domain is DAGVTQSPTHLIKTRGQQVTLRCSPKSGHDTVSWYQQALGQGPQFIFQYYEEEERQRGNFPDRFSGHQFPNYSSELNVNALLLGDSALYLCASSLGSGRASDTQYFGPGTRLTVL.

This clonotype was recorded at least ten times. The V gene is TRBV6-6, the J gene TRBJ1-5; no firm D call. This CDR3 contains 15 residues. Trimming removed 0 bases at V and 3 bases at J, with 9 bases between. The V gene's germline CDR1 is MNHNY and CDR2 SVGAGI (reference sequence). This CDR3 reads CASSYSGNDNQPQHF. The CDR3 DNA follows: TGTGCCAGCAGTTACTCAGGAAACGACAATCAGCCCCAGCATTTT.

The V gene is TRBV7-3, the J gene TRBJ2-4, with D perhaps matching TRBD1 (6 bases). The J call may not be correct, given that the DNA end is closer to TRBJ2-7. The CDR3 has 12 residues. The germline CDR1 and CDR2 sequences are SGHTA and FQGTGA. The CDR3 nucleotides read TGTGCCACCCGGGACACCCCCTACGAGCAGTACTTC. This encodes CATRDTPYEQYF.

This clonotype was counted only a few times. V is TRBV9 and J is TRBJ1-5; D is unresolved. Germline assignment: CDR1 SGDLS and CDR2 YYNGEE. Trimming took 0 bases from V and 5 from J, leaving 6 bases between them. The CDR3 runs to 13 residues. The CDR3 region is CASSVERDQPQHF. For the CDR3, the DNA is TGTGCCAGCAGCGTAGAGAGGGATCAGCCCCAGCATTTT.

This clonotype is labeled as medium-sized. The genes are TRBV6-6 and TRBJ2-3; 12 nucleotides agree with TRBD2. Trimming cost V 2 bases and J 1 base; bases outside gene matches: 4. The CDR3 loop spans 17 amino acids. CDR1 is MNHNY, CDR2 SVGAGI, per germline (reference sequence). In DNA form, the CDR3 reads TGTGCCAGCAGTTACGACCGACTAGCGGGGGGCACAGATACGCAGTATTTT. It codes for CASSYDRLAGGTDTQYF.

Note on this clonotype: The CDR3 does not close with the conserved phenylalanine or tryptophan, likely indicating a read error. The DNA is omitted, as the CDR3 cannot be located on it reliably, and the CDR3 follows TCRdb's listing. The chain couples TRBV6-1 to TRBJ2-6; TRBD1 is taken as the D call from the table, unchecked against the DNA. The CDR3 is 8 residues long, counting both termini. The germline V gene has CDR1 MNHNS and CDR2 SASEGT. The CDR3 here is CASSKFRQ.

The CDR3 DNA sequence: TGTGCCAGCAGCTTAACGGCAGACAATGAGCAGTTCTTC. This codes for CASSLTADNEQFF. The chain carries TRBV7-6 and TRBJ2-3; D call uncertain. The J call may be faulty, since TRBJ2-1 better matches the DNA end. The CDR3 is 13 amino acids. Germline-derived CDR1 and CDR2 are SGHVS and FNYEAQ.

The chain joins TRBV6-6 to TRBJ2-3, with a tentative D call TRBD1 (6 bases). The CDR3 sequence is 12 residues long. From germline, CDR1 is MNHNY and CDR2 SVGAGI (reference sequence). V was shortened by 4 bases and J by 8 bases, with 10 bases between the two germline ends. This chain's CDR3 is CASSSRGGTQYF. CDR3 bases: TGTGCCAGCAGTTCCAGGGGCGGTACGCAGTATTTT.

This clonotype was picked up many times. The chain employs TRBV6-6 and TRBJ2-3; 9 positions match TRBD1. The CDR3 consists of 19 residues. J gave up 2 bases and V 1 base, and 13 bases lay outside the gene matches. CDR1 MNHNY and CDR2 SVGAGI come from the germline V gene (reference sequence). The CDR3 sequence is CASSYYRFPGQGNTDTQYF. The DNA of the CDR3 is TGTGCCAGCAGTTACTACAGATTCCCGGGACAGGGAAACACAGATACGCAGTATTTT.

The genes are TRBV7-9 and TRBJ2-5; TRBD1 aligns across 9 bases. The J call could be wrong; TRBJ2-7 is a better fit for the DNA end. Germline V gene lookup returns CDR1 SEHNR and CDR2 FQNEAQ (reference sequence). This CDR3 spans 15 amino acids. CDR3 sequence (DNA): TGTGCCAGCAGCCCCAGGACAGGGGAAATCTACGAGCAGTACTTC. This translates into CASSPRTGEIYEQYF.

This clonotype was observed many times. This rearrangement joins TRBV19 to TRBJ2-4; tentatively, D is TRBD1 (6 bases). Trimming stripped 3 bases from V and 7 bases from J, with 25 bases between. The CDR3 extends over 18 amino acids. Germline CDR1 and CDR2: LNHDA and SQIVND (reference sequence). CDR3 region: CASSIRAVGARVSNIQYF. The CDR3 coding sequence is TGTGCCAGTAGTATTAGGGCAGTGGGGGCGCGAGTTAGCAACATTCAGTACTTC. Full variable domain (outside the CDR3, taken from reference TRBV19 and TRBJ2-4): DGGITQSPKYLFRKEGQNVTLSCEQNLNHDAMYWYRQDPGQGLRLIYYSQIVNDFQKGDIAEGYSVSREKKESFPLTVTSAQKNPTAFYLCASSIRAVGARVSNIQYFGAGTRLSVL.

The gene calls are TRBV7-2 and TRBJ2-5, with 7 bases that match TRBD2. With the DNA end fitting TRBJ2-3 better, the J assignment may be wrong. Germline assignment: CDR1 SGHTA and CDR2 FQGNSA. The CDR3 length is 15 residues. The CDR3 loop is CASSSGGGAPHTQYF. The CDR3 DNA reads TGTGCCAGCAGCAGTGGCGGGGGAGCCCCCCACACGCAGTATTTT.

This clonotype has at least ten counts. This sequence joins TRBV28 and TRBJ1-1; TRBD1 agrees at 7 bases. CDR3 length: 14 amino acids. From germline, CDR1 is MDHEN and CDR2 SYDVKM. Germline trimming cut 5 bases from V and 6 bases from J; bases unmatched to any gene: 9. The CDR3 protein is CASSRTGVRAEAFF. The CDR3 coding sequence is TGTGCCAGCAGTCGAACAGGGGTGAGGGCTGAAGCTTTCTTT.

The rearrangement uses TRBV12-3 or TRBV12-4 and TRBJ2-5; D is perhaps TRBD1 or TRBD2 (6 bases each). The end of the DNA is better explained by TRBJ2-1, so the J call may be wrong. The CDR3 has 14 amino acids. CDR3 in DNA: TGTGCCAGCAGCCCACAGGGAGGAATCAATGAGCAGTTCTTC. Protein sequence: CASSPQGGINEQFF.

Sample share makes this clonotype medium-sized (0.01 to 0.1%). The chain joins TRBV7-9 to TRBJ2-2; D remains unclear. With 1 base removed from V and 5 bases from J, the gap between germline ends came to 5 bases. The CDR3 is made up of 13 amino acids. CDR1 and CDR2 from the germline V gene are SEHNR and FQNEAQ (reference sequence). As DNA, the CDR3 is TGTGCCAGCAGCTTAGATCAGACCGGGGAGCTGTTTTTT. This translates into CASSLDQTGELFF. The full variable domain, completed using reference TRBV7-9 and TRBJ2-2, is DTGVSQNPRHKITKRGQNVTFRCDPISEHNRLYWYRQTLGQGPEFLTYFQNEAQLEKSRLLSDRFSAERPKGSFSTLEIQRTEQGDSAMYLCASSLDQTGELFFGEGSRLTVL.

This chain joins TRBV12-3 or TRBV12-4 and TRBJ1-1; D call uncertain. V was clipped by 3 bases and J by 3 bases, with 8 bases between them. The CDR3 is 13 residues long. The CDR3 bases are TGTGCCAGCAGTTTTGTTGGGGACACTGAAGCTTTCTTT. Encoded protein: CASSFVGDTEAFF.

The genes are TRBV7-2 and TRBJ2-3, with D possibly matching TRBD2 (7 bases). The V end lost 7 bases, the J end lost 12 bases, and 26 bases lay between the germline ends. Germline V gene lookup returns CDR1 SGHTA and CDR2 FQGNSA. The CDR3 spans 15 residues. The CDR3 coding sequence is TGTGCCAGCAACTTGGTCAGAGGGGGAGGGGAGACCCAGTATTTT. Translated, it gives CASNLVRGGGETQYF. Full variable domain (outside the CDR3, taken from reference TRBV7-2 and TRBJ2-3): GAGVSQSPSNKVTEKGKDVELRCDPISGHTALYWYRQSLGQGLEFLIYFQGNSAPDKSGLPSDRFSAERTGGSVSTLTIQRTQQEDSAVYLCASNLVRGGGETQYFGPGTRLTVL.

This chain links TRBV7-6 with TRBJ2-1, with 7 positions matching TRBD2. The V gene end was trimmed by 2 bases and the J gene end by 8 bases; junction bases not matched to a gene: 6. This CDR3 spans 14 amino acids. Per the germline V gene, CDR1 is SGHVS and CDR2 is FNYEAQ. CDR3 coding DNA: TGTGCCAGCAGCTTAAACGGGGGGACCGATGAGCAGTTCTTC. This gives the protein CASSLNGGTDEQFF.

This clonotype is large in the sample. The chain couples TRBV7-8 to TRBJ2-5; tentatively, D is TRBD1 (5 bases). V lost 5 bases and J 5 bases, leaving 12 bases between the germline ends. The CDR3 extends over 13 amino acids. CDR1 and CDR2 from the germline V gene are SGHVS and FQNEAQ. CDR3 DNA sequence: TGTGCCAGCAGCGCTACAGGAGAGGAGACCCAGTACTTC. Amino acids: CASSATGEETQYF.

Ten or more counts support this clonotype. J is TRBJ1-6 and V is TRBV5-6; D remains unclear. This CDR3 has 12 amino acids. The V gene's germline CDR1 is SGHDT and CDR2 YYEEEE. Trimming removed 2 bases from V and 5 bases from J, with 2 bases in between. The CDR3 reads CASSLNNSPLHF. The CDR3 nucleotides are TGTGCCAGCAGCTTAAATAATTCACCCCTCCACTTT.